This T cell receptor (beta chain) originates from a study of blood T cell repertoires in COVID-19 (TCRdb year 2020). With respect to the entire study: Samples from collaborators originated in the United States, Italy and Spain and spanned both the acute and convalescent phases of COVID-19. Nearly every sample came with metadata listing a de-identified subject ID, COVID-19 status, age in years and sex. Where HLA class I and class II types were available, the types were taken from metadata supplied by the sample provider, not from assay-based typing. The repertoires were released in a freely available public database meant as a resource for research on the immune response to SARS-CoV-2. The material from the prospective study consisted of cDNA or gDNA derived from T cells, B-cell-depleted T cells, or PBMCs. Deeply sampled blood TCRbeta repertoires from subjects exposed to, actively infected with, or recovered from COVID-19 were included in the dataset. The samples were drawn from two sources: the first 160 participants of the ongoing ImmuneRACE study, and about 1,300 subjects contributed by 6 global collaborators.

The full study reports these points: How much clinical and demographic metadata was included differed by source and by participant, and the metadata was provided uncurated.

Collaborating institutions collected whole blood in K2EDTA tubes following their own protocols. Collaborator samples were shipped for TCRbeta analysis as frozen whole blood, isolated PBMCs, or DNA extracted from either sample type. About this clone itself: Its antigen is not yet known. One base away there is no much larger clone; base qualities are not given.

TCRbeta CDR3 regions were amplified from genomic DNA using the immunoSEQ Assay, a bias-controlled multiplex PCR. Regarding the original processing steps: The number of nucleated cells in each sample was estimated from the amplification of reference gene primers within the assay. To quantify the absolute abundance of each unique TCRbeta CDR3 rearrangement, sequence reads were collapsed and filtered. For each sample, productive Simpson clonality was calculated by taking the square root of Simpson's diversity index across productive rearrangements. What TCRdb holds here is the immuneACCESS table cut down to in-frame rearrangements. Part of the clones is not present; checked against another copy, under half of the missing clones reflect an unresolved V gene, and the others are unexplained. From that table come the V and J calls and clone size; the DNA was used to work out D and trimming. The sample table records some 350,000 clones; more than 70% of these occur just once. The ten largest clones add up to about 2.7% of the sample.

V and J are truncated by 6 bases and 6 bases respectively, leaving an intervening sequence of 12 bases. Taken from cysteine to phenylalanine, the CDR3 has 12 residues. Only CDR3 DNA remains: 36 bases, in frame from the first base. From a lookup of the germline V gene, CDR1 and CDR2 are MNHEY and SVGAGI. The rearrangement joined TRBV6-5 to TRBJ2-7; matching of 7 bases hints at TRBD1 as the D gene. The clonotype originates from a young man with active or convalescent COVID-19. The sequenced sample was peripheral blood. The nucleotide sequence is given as TGTGCCAGCAGGGACTACAGGGGCGAGCAGTACTTC. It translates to CASRDYRGEQYF.